The clone carrying this T cell receptor (beta chain) has just a few counts. What it recognizes is unknown. Each CDR3 protein is one row after TCRdb ran MiXCR on the 5' RACE reads. Found here are about 14,000 distinct CDR3 sequences, about 4.8% of them singletons; the top ten hold about a sixth. The data were obtained in a study of spatial heterogeneity in lung cancer. Across the whole study: The average count in raw reads for each unique TCR and UMI combination exceeded 9.5 appearances.

General study findings and limits: Higher tumor mutation counts went along with higher counts of expanded intratumoral alpha and beta TCRs.

Germline values: CDR1 MGHDK, CDR2 SYGVNS. The CDR3 contains 16 residues. The V and J ends lost 2 bases and 4 bases respectively, with 17 bases between them. The time point denotes: sample taken at primary tumor resection. The donor population consisted of approximately 70 patients with untreated, early-stage non-small cell lung cancer. This sample comprised lung tumor tissue, obtained at surgery. The clonotype comes from a female donor with early-stage non-small cell lung cancer. This chain joins TRBV25-1 and TRBJ2-5; the D gene is possibly TRBD2 (6 bases). DNA of the CDR3: TGTGCCAGCAGTGAACCGACGGGGACTGGCCGAGAGACCCAGTACTTC. Protein sequence: CASSEPTGTGRETQYF.